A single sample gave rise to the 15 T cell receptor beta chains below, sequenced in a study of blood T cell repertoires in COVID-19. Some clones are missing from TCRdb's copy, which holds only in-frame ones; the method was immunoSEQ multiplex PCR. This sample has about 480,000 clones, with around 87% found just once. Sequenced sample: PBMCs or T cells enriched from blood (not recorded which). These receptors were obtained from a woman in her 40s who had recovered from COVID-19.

This CDR3 reads CSASKGASEKLFF. CDR3 nucleotide sequence: TGCAGCGCCAGTAAAGGGGCTAGTGAAAAACTGTTTTTT. The gene calls are TRBV29-1 and TRBJ1-4; possibly TRBD1 for D (5 bases). The germline CDR1 and CDR2 sequences are SQVTM and ANQGSEA. The V gene lost 7 bases and the J gene lost 7 bases, with 16 bases spanning the gap. The CDR3 runs 13 residues.

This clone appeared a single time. The CDR3 sequence: CASAQGSANEKLFF. In DNA form, the CDR3 reads TGCGCCAGTGCACAGGGTTCCGCTAATGAAAAACTGTTTTTT. The rearrangement links TRBV5-1 to TRBJ1-4, with a possible D match to TRBD1 (6 bases). The V end lost 8 bases, the J end lost 3 bases, and 14 bases lay between the germline ends. The CDR3 runs 14 residues. The germline CDR1 and CDR2 sequences are SGHRS and YFSETQ.

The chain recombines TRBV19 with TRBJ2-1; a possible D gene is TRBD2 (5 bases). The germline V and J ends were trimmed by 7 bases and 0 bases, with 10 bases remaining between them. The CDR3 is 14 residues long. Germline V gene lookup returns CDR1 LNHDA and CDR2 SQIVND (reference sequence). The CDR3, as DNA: TGTGCCAGTAAACCGGGGAGCTCCTACAATGAGCAGTTCTTC. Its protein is CASKPGSSYNEQFF.

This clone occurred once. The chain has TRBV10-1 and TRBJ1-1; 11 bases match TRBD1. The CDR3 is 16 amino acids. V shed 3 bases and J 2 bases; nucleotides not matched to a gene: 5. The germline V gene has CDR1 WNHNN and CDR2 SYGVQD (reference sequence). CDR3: CASSDFGTGGNTEAFF. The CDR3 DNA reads TGCGCCAGCAGTGACTTCGGGACAGGGGGTAACACTGAAGCTTTCTTT.

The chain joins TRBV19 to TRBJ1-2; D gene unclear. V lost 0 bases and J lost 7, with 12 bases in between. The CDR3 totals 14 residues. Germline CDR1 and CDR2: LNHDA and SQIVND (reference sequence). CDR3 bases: TGTGCCAGTAGTATAGAATCCCCAGGTAGTGGCTACACCTTC. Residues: CASSIESPGSGYTF.

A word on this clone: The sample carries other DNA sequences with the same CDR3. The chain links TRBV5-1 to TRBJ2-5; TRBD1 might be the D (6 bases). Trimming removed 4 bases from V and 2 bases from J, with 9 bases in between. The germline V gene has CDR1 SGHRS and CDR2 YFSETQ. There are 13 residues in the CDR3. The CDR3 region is CASSGQGQETQYF. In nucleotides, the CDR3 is TGCGCCAGCAGCGGGCAGGGGCAAGAGACCCAGTACTTC.

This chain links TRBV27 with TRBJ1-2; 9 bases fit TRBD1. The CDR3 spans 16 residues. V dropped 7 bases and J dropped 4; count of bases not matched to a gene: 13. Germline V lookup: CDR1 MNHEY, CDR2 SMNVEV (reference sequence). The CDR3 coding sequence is TGTGCCAGCACTCCACCACAGGACAGGGGAGTCTATGGCTACACCTTC. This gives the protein CASTPPQDRGVYGYTF.

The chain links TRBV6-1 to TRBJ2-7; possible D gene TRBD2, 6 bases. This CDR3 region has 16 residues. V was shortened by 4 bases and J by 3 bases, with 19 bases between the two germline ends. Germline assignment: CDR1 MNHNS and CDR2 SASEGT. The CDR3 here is CASSGTSRLEYYEQYF. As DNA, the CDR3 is TGTGCCAGCAGTGGTACTTCAAGACTAGAATACTACGAGCAGTACTTC.

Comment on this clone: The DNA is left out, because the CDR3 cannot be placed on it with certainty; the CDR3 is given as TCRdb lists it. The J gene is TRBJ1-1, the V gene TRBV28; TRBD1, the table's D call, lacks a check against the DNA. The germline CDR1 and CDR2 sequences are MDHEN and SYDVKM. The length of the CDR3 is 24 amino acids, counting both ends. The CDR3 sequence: CASSLFTGQHTEAFFGQGNYGAFF.

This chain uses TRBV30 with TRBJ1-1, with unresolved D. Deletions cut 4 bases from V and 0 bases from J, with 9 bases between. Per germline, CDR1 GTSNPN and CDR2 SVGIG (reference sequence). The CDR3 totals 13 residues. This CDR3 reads CAWKRRMNTEAFF. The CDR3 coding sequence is TGTGCCTGGAAGAGGCGTATGAACACTGAAGCTTTCTTT.

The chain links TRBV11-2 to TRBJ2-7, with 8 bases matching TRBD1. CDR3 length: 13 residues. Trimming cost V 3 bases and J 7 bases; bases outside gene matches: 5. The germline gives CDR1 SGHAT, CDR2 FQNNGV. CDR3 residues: CASSLRQGYEQYF. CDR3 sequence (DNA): TGTGCCAGCAGCTTGCGACAGGGGTATGAGCAGTACTTC.

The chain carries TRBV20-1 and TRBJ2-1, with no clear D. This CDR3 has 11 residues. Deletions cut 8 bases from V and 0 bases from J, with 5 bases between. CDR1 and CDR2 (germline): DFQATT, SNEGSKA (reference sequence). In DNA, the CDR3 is TGCAGTCTCTACTCCTACAATGAGCAGTTCTTC. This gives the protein CSLYSYNEQFF.

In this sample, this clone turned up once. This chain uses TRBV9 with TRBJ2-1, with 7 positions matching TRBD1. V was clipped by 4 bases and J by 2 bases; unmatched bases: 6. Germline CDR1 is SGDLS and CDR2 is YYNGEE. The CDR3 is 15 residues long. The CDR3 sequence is CASSPRQGTYNEQFF. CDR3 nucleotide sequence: TGTGCCAGCAGCCCGAGACAGGGTACCTACAATGAGCAGTTCTTC.

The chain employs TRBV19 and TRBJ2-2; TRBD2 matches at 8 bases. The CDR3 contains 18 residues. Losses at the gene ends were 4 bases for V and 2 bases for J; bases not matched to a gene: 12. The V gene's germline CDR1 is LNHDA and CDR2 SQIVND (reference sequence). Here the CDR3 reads CASSREPGTSSNTGELFF. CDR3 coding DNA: TGTGCCAGTAGTAGAGAGCCCGGGACTAGTTCCAACACCGGGGAGCTGTTTTTT.

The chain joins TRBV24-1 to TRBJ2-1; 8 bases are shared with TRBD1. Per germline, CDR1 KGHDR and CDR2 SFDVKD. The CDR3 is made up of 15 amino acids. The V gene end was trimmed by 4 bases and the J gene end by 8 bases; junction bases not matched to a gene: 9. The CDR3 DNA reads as TGTGCCACCAGTGAGGTGGACAGGGACATTGATGAGCAGTTCTTC. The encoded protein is CATSEVDRDIDEQFF.